These 23 T cell receptor beta chains share one sample of origin, sequenced in a study of cytomegalovirus exposure and HLA in healthy donors (dated by TCRdb to 2016 to 2017). Library preparation employed the immunoSEQ multiplex PCR assay. For the multiplex PCR, a mixture combining 60 forward primers for TCR Vbeta segments and 13 reverse primers for TCR Jbeta segments was used. The clones in this table, taken by TCRdb from immuneACCESS, are in-frame only. Not every clone is retained; where verified, under half of the shortfall comes from an unresolved V gene, and the cause of the rest is unknown. This sample lists some 180,000 clones; 73% were detected once. The ten largest clonotypes hold around 5% of the sample. Input material: PBMCs. The source is a woman under 30 in good health and CMV-seropositive.

This clone was counted a single time. V gene TRBV7-8 combines with J gene TRBJ2-5; 10 positions agree with TRBD2. V shed 1 base and J 5 bases; nucleotides not matched to a gene: 1. Per the germline V gene, CDR1 is SGHVS and CDR2 is FQNEAQ. CDR3 size: 14 residues. The CDR3 spells CASSLVAGGETQYF. The CDR3 nucleotides are TGTGCCAGCAGCTTAGTAGCGGGGGGCGAGACCCAGTACTTC.

This chain joins TRBV6-1 and TRBJ2-3; D may be TRBD1 (6 bases). Trimming removed 6 bases at V and 2 bases at J, with 9 bases between. Germline lookup yields CDR1 MNHNS and CDR2 SASEGT. The CDR3 consists of 13 residues. The CDR3 DNA sequence: TGTGCCAGCAGCGGACAGTTCACAGATACGCAGTATTTT. This sequence encodes CASSGQFTDTQYF.

This chain's CDR3 is CASSLEATQETQYF. Written as DNA, the CDR3 is TGCGCCAGCAGCTTGGAAGCGACCCAAGAGACCCAGTACTTC. The J gene is TRBJ2-5, the V gene TRBV5-1; no clear D gene. The CDR3 is made up of 14 amino acids. CDR1 and CDR2 from the germline V gene are SGHRS and YFSETQ. V was clipped by 0 bases and J by 1 base, with 7 bases between them.

V is TRBV29-1 and J is TRBJ2-7; a weak D match, TRBD1 (6 bases). Germline assignment: CDR1 SQVTM and CDR2 ANQGSEA. Deletions cut 2 bases from V and 5 bases from J, with 10 bases between. The length of the CDR3 is 12 residues. This CDR3 is CSVESTGDEQYF. The CDR3 coding sequence is TGCAGCGTTGAATCGACAGGCGACGAGCAGTACTTC.

The chain has TRBV4-1 and TRBJ2-5, with 8 bases matching TRBD1. This CDR3 contains 16 residues. Germline CDR1 reads MGHRA; CDR2 reads YSYEKL. V lost 3 bases, J lost 2 bases, and 8 bases stayed unmatched. The CDR3 region is CASSQRTGHPQETQYF. The CDR3 bases are TGCGCCAGCAGCCAGAGGACAGGGCACCCTCAAGAGACCCAGTACTTC.

V usage is TRBV6-6 and J usage is TRBJ1-1, with a weak D call TRBD1 (5 bases). The CDR3 has 13 amino acids. CDR1 MNHNY and CDR2 SVGAGI come from the germline V gene (reference sequence). Trimming cost V 0 bases and J 7 bases, with 9 bases left between them. The CDR3 here is CASSYSTGGEAFF. Written as DNA, the CDR3 is TGTGCCAGCAGTTACTCGACCGGGGGTGAAGCTTTCTTT.

This clone was seen only once. The genes are TRBV19 and TRBJ2-3; TRBD2 agrees at 8 bases. V trimming: 5 bases; J trimming: 9 bases; junction bases outside the gene matches: 16. Germline values: CDR1 LNHDA, CDR2 SQIVND (reference sequence). The CDR3 has 16 residues. CDR3 in DNA: TGTGCCAGTAGTCTTACCCTAGCGGGCACCGTAGGGACGCAGTATTTT. This gives the protein CASSLTLAGTVGTQYF.

This sequence joins TRBV6-1 and TRBJ1-4, with no clear D. The CDR3 is made up of 16 amino acids. V was cut by 4 bases and J by 6 bases, with 18 bases left in between. Per the germline V gene, CDR1 is MNHNS and CDR2 is SASEGT. The CDR3 sequence: CASSATPGGVDEKLFF. In DNA form, the CDR3 reads TGTGCCAGCAGTGCCACGCCGGGCGGGGTTGATGAAAAACTGTTTTTT.

The gene calls are TRBV4-2 and TRBJ1-6, with 10 bases fitting TRBD1. Germline V gene data show CDR1 as LGHNA and CDR2 as YNFKEQ. The CDR3 covers 16 residues. The V segment lost 1 base and the J segment 8 bases; nucleotides outside the gene matches: 5. CDR3 DNA sequence: TGTGCCAGCAGCCAAGCCCAGGGACAGGGGTATTCACCCCTCCACTTT. Encoded protein: CASSQAQGQGYSPLHF.

This clone has just one count. The rearrangement joins TRBV4-3 to TRBJ1-2, with D possibly TRBD1 on 5 matching bases. Germline-derived CDR1 and CDR2 are LGHNA and YSLEER. This CDR3 comprises 13 residues. The V end lost 3 bases, the J end lost 2 bases, and 7 bases lay between the germline ends. CDR3 loop: CASSQGQNYGYTF. The CDR3 nucleotides are TGCGCCAGCAGCCAGGGGCAGAACTATGGCTACACCTTC.

This clone has just one count. This chain uses TRBV9 with TRBJ2-7; 8 bases align to TRBD2. The CDR3 sequence is 17 residues long. Trimming at V came to 3 bases and at J to 2 bases, leaving 13 bases not matched to a gene. Germline assignment: CDR1 SGDLS and CDR2 YYNGEE. CDR3 DNA sequence: TGTGCCAGCAGCGGAGCATTAACTAGCGGCGAAACCTACGAGCAGTACTTC. It specifies CASSGALTSGETYEQYF.

This clone was detected a few times. This sample includes further DNA sequences coding for the same CDR3. J is TRBJ2-7 and V is TRBV7-3; maybe TRBD2 (5 bases). CDR1 and CDR2 (germline): SGHTA, FQGTGA. The CDR3 covers 14 residues. V dropped 0 bases and J dropped 3 bases, with 9 bases sitting between them. The CDR3 DNA sequence: TGTGCCAGCAGCTTAACGAGCGGCAGCTACGAGCAGTACTTC. Encoded protein: CASSLTSGSYEQYF.

The chain has TRBV6-6 and TRBJ2-7; no reliable D call. The CDR3 loop spans 14 amino acids. V was pared by 6 bases and J by 2 bases, with 14 bases between. The germline CDR1 and CDR2 sequences are MNHNY and SVGAGI (reference sequence). CDR3 protein: CASSYLKHTYEQYF. DNA of the CDR3: TGTGCCAGCAGCTACCTCAAGCATACCTACGAGCAGTACTTC.

This rearrangement joins TRBV6-1 to TRBJ2-2; 7 nucleotides line up with TRBD1. Looked up from germline, CDR1 is MNHNS and CDR2 is SASEGT. With 6 bases clipped from V and 6 bases from J, the junction kept 7 bases outside the gene matches. The CDR3 spans 14 residues. CDR3 protein: CASRAQQGSGELFF. The DNA for the CDR3 is TGTGCCAGCAGAGCACAACAGGGGTCCGGGGAGCTGTTTTTT.

This rearrangement joins TRBV9 to TRBJ1-3, with D possibly being TRBD1 (6 bases). The V end lost 0 bases, the J end lost 4 bases, and 11 bases lay between the germline ends. The CDR3 runs to 15 residues. Per the germline V gene, CDR1 is SGDLS and CDR2 is YYNGEE. CDR3 coding DNA: TGTGCCAGCAGCGTAGAAGGGGGAAGGGGAAACACCATATATTTT. It is translated as CASSVEGGRGNTIYF.

Here the CDR3 reads CASRTGGANYGYTF. CDR3 nucleotides: TGTGCCAGCCGGACAGGGGGTGCTAACTATGGCTACACCTTC. The V call is TRBV27, the J call TRBJ1-2; the match to TRBD1 covers 10 bases. Germline values: CDR1 MNHEY, CDR2 SMNVEV (reference sequence). Losses at the gene ends were 8 bases for V and 0 bases for J; bases not matched to a gene: 3. The CDR3 is 14 amino acids.

This clone has a single count. The rearrangement joins TRBV9 to TRBJ2-2, with unresolved D. Germline-derived CDR1 and CDR2 are SGDLS and YYNGEE. CDR3 length: 15 amino acids. Trimming took 2 bases from V and 1 from J, leaving 9 bases between them. The CDR3 DNA follows: TGTGCCAGCAGCGTCGAAACTCAGAACACCGGGGAGCTGTTTTTT. Its protein is CASSVETQNTGELFF.

V gene TRBV6-6 combines with J gene TRBJ1-1, with D possibly being TRBD1 (6 bases). V gave up 0 bases and J gave up 5 bases, with 13 bases separating them. The CDR3 spans 15 residues. Germline CDR1 and CDR2: MNHNY and SVGAGI (reference sequence). CDR3 nucleotide sequence: TGTGCCAGCAGTTACTCCTTAGGGGGGGTGACTGAAGCTTTCTTT. Protein product: CASSYSLGGVTEAFF.

The J gene is TRBJ2-3, the V gene TRBV4-2; 7 bases line up with TRBD2. The CDR3 extends over 15 amino acids. Germline V CDR1 and CDR2: LGHNA, YNFKEQ. J was trimmed by 8 bases and V by 3 bases; bases with no gene match: 11. The CDR3 sequence: CASSQMGTNRVTQYF. As DNA, the CDR3 is TGTGCCAGCAGCCAGATGGGGACTAATCGAGTTACGCAGTATTTT.

This sequence joins TRBV5-5 and TRBJ2-1, with TRBD2 as a possible D gene (5 bases). CDR1 is SGHKS, CDR2 YYEKEE, per germline (reference sequence). The CDR3 covers 12 residues. Trimming left V 2 bases short and J 7 bases short, with 7 bases between. CDR3: CASSFRGNEQFF. CDR3 in DNA: TGTGCCAGCAGCTTCAGAGGGAATGAGCAGTTCTTC.

This rearrangement joins TRBV15 to TRBJ2-5; D is unclear. The J call may be mistaken, given a closer DNA end match to TRBJ2-7. Germline V gives CDR1 LNHNV, CDR2 YYDKDF (reference sequence). The CDR3 loop spans 15 amino acids. CDR3: CATSRALGGVYEQYF. The CDR3 DNA reads TGTGCCACCAGCAGAGCCCTGGGTGGAGTCTACGAGCAGTACTTC.

The chain recombines TRBV7-2 with TRBJ2-3; 8 bases fit TRBD2. The V gene's germline CDR1 is SGHTA and CDR2 FQGNSA. V was clipped by 4 bases and J by 6 bases; unmatched bases: 9. This CDR3 is built from 15 residues. The DNA of the CDR3 is TGTGCCAGCAGCTACCAACCCATAGCGGGGGATACGCAGTATTTT. Amino acids: CASSYQPIAGDTQYF.

This clone was seen once. The chain joins TRBV19 to TRBJ1-4; no firm D call. This CDR3 comprises 19 residues. Between the trimmed V and J ends, which lost 3 bases and 3 bases, there was a span of 23 bases. CDR1 LNHDA and CDR2 SQIVND come from the germline V gene (reference sequence). Here the CDR3 reads CASSMREVRTGPANEKLFF. CDR3 coding DNA: TGTGCCAGTAGTATGAGGGAAGTGAGGACCGGCCCGGCTAATGAAAAACTGTTTTTT.